Below, 29 T cell receptor beta chains from the same sample are listed, as sequenced in a study of T cells after yellow fever vaccination. TCRdb independently ran MiXCR on the 5' RACE reads; one entry per CDR3 protein. The table shows about 580,000 distinct CDR3 sequences, with around 16% occurring only once. Material: PBMCs, obtained about 5 days after the first yellow fever vaccination. Every receptor here comes from a man aged 18 to 30 who received the YFV17D yellow fever vaccine.

The CDR3 nucleotides are TGTGCCAGCAGCCAGGCTACTAGACCTGAGCAGTTCTTC. Its translation is CASSQATRPEQFF. The V and J genes are TRBV3-1 and TRBJ2-1, with D perhaps matching TRBD2 (5 bases). Trimming took off 3 bases at V and 9 bases at J, with 12 bases between the two ends. The CDR3 covers 13 residues. Germline V gene lookup returns CDR1 LGHDT and CDR2 YNNKEL (reference sequence).

The V and J genes are TRBV5-1 and TRBJ1-6; maybe TRBD1 (6 bases). Trimming shortened V by 3 bases and J by 10 bases, and 14 bases separated the two germline ends. Germline CDR1 reads SGHRS; CDR2 reads YFSETQ. This CDR3 region has 14 residues. The CDR3 here is CASSSTGWGSPLHF. The CDR3 nucleotides are TGCGCCAGCAGCTCTACAGGGTGGGGGTCACCCCTCCACTTT. The full variable domain, with the rest looked up from reference TRBV5-1 and TRBJ1-6, is KAGVTQTPRYLIKTRGQQVTLSCSPISGHRSVSWYQQTPGQGLQFLFEYFSETQRNKGNFPGRFSGRQFSNSRSEMNVSTLELGDSALYLCASSSTGWGSPLHFGNGTRLTVT.

This clonotype was counted only a few times. The chain joins TRBV10-2 to TRBJ2-3; D possibly uses TRBD1 or TRBD2 (5 bases each). V lost 7 bases to trimming and J lost 4 bases, with 12 bases between them. CDR1 WSHSY and CDR2 SAAADI come from the germline V gene. The CDR3 consists of 13 residues. CDR3 nucleotides: TGCGCCAGCACTCCTCGGGGCCCAGATACGCAGTATTTT. Translation gives CASTPRGPDTQYF.

The chain is built from TRBV11-2 and TRBJ2-3; D might be TRBD2 (5 bases). Per the germline V gene, CDR1 is SGHAT and CDR2 is FQNNGV. Trimming removed 6 bases from V and 4 bases from J, with 23 bases in between. The CDR3 has 17 residues. The CDR3 reads CASSQSDGLQLPDTQYF. The DNA for the CDR3 is TGTGCCAGCAGTCAATCGGACGGACTGCAACTTCCAGATACGCAGTATTTT.

The chain is built from TRBV4-3 and TRBJ2-2, with D possibly being TRBD2 (6 bases). The CDR3 covers 17 residues. Germline CDR1 and CDR2: LGHNA and YSLEER. The V end lost 0 bases, the J end lost 7 bases, and 18 bases lay between the germline ends. The DNA for the CDR3 is TGCGCCAGCAGCCAAGATGGGTTCGGGACTGGTGTCGGGGAGCTGTTTTTT. Translation: CASSQDGFGTGVGELFF.

V usage is TRBV6-5 and J usage is TRBJ1-5, with a tentative D call TRBD1 (5 bases). V was clipped by 4 bases and J by 1 base, with 17 bases between them. Germline V gene lookup returns CDR1 MNHEY and CDR2 SVGAGI. The CDR3 runs to 17 residues. Here the CDR3 DNA reads TGTGCCAGCAGTTCCCGGGGGGTCGACAGCAGCAATCAGCCCCAGCATTTT. The encoded protein is CASSSRGVDSSNQPQHF.

J is TRBJ2-1 and V is TRBV27; D perhaps matches TRBD2 (7 bases). Germline V gives CDR1 MNHEY, CDR2 SMNVEV (reference sequence). V was trimmed by 4 bases and J by 4 bases, leaving 20 bases between them. CDR3 size: 17 residues. The CDR3 protein is CASSSIEGGTKYNEQFF. In DNA form, the CDR3 reads TGTGCCAGCAGTTCCATTGAGGGGGGGACTAAGTACAATGAGCAGTTCTTC.

The CDR3 bases are TGTGCCAGCAGCATAGACAGGGTCAATGAGCAGTTCTTC. Its translation: CASSIDRVNEQFF. This chain joins TRBV7-2 and TRBJ2-1, with TRBD1 matching over 7 bases. The ends lost 5 bases at V and 6 bases at J; junction bases unmatched: 4. The CDR3 sequence is 13 residues long. Germline values: CDR1 SGHTA, CDR2 FQGNSA.

This clonotype was seen a handful of times. The chain combines TRBV4-1 with TRBJ2-1; D uncertain. Trimming took 4 bases from V and 7 from J, leaving 8 bases between them. The CDR3 runs 12 residues. Germline V gives CDR1 MGHRA, CDR2 YSYEKL. DNA of the CDR3: TGCGCCAGCAGCCGCCCCCAGAATGAGCAGTTCTTC. Translation gives CASSRPQNEQFF.

The chain employs TRBV15 and TRBJ1-1; no clear D gene. CDR3 size: 13 residues. Germline values: CDR1 LNHNV, CDR2 YYDKDF (reference sequence). Deletions cut 1 base from V and 4 bases from J, with 7 bases between. This CDR3 is CATSRGGSTEAFF. The CDR3 DNA sequence: TGTGCCACCAGCAGAGGAGGGAGCACTGAAGCTTTCTTT.

This clonotype has only a few counts. The chain is built from TRBV6-2 or TRBV6-3 and TRBJ1-4, with TRBD1 matching over 9 bases. The CDR3 has 15 amino acids. CDR1 MNHEY and CDR2 SVGEGT come from the germline V gene. J gave up 6 bases and V 5 bases, and 7 bases lay outside the gene matches. The CDR3 loop is CASSPTTGGDEKLFF. CDR3 DNA sequence: TGTGCCAGCAGTCCAACGACAGGGGGAGATGAAAAACTGTTTTTT.

The J gene is TRBJ2-5, the V gene TRBV6-6, with D hard to call. Germline values: CDR1 MNHNY, CDR2 SVGAGI (reference sequence). The CDR3 loop spans 12 amino acids. V was cut by 4 bases and J by 5 bases, with 8 bases left in between. DNA of the CDR3: TGTGCCAGCAGTTCGGGTGACGAGACCCAGTACTTC. This translates into CASSSGDETQYF.

This sequence joins TRBV18 and TRBJ2-1; TRBD1 agrees at 7 bases. Germline V gene lookup returns CDR1 KGHSH and CDR2 LQKENI. V lost 0 bases, J lost 0 bases, and 2 bases stayed unmatched. This CDR3 has 16 residues. CDR3 sequence: CASSPPTGFSYNEQFF. CDR3 nucleotide sequence: TGTGCCAGCTCACCACCGACAGGGTTCTCCTACAATGAGCAGTTCTTC. Looking up the rest from reference TRBV18 and TRBJ2-1 gives the full variable domain: NAGVMQNPRHLVRRRGQEARLRCSPMKGHSHVYWYRQLPEEGLKFMVYLQKENIIDESGMPKERFSAEFPKEGPSILRIQQVVRGDSAAYFCASSPPTGFSYNEQFFGPGTRLTVL.

The table lists this clonotype with a few counts. The CDR3: CASSLRGIQNEKLFF. CDR3 nucleotides: TGTGCCAGCAGTTTGCGGGGGATTCAGAATGAAAAACTGTTTTTT. The rearrangement joins TRBV6-5 to TRBJ1-4; a possible D gene is TRBD1 (5 bases). The CDR3 contains 15 residues. V was shortened by 4 bases and J by 5 bases, with 14 bases between the two germline ends. The V gene's germline CDR1 is MNHEY and CDR2 SVGAGI.

This clonotype was recorded a few times. The chain employs TRBV5-6 and TRBJ1-2; D gene uncertain. Germline loops: CDR1 SGHDT, CDR2 YYEEEE. V gave up 2 bases and J gave up 4 bases, with 12 bases separating them. CDR3 length equals 14 residues. In nucleotides, the CDR3 is TGTGCCAGCAGCTTAGTCCAGGAACCCTATGGCTACACCTTC. Its protein is CASSLVQEPYGYTF.

This clonotype was observed a few times. The V call is TRBV20-1, the J call TRBJ2-2, with D tentatively TRBD2 (6 bases). Trimming took 3 bases from V and 7 from J, leaving 12 bases between them. This CDR3 is 13 amino acids long. Looked up from germline, CDR1 is DFQATT and CDR2 is SNEGSKA (reference sequence). CDR3 region: CSAREGLGGELFF. CDR3 coding DNA: TGCAGTGCTAGGGAGGGGTTGGGCGGGGAGCTGTTTTTT.

The V call is TRBV28, the J call TRBJ1-4, with a weak D call TRBD1 (5 bases). Trimming shortened V by 10 bases and J by 3 bases, and 21 bases separated the two germline ends. The CDR3 has 16 residues. From germline, CDR1 is MDHEN and CDR2 SYDVKM. CDR3 DNA: TGTGCCACTAACGGGGGAGGGAGTGCCGCTAATGAAAAACTGTTTTTT. Amino acids: CATNGGGSAANEKLFF.

This clonotype came up a few times. This chain uses TRBV6-2 or TRBV6-3 with TRBJ2-5, with a weak D call TRBD2 (5 bases). There are 15 residues in the CDR3. The germline gives CDR1 MNHEY, CDR2 SVGEGT. V was trimmed by 4 bases and J by 1 base, leaving 13 bases between them. CDR3 region: CASSSLEGTQETQYF. The CDR3 DNA is TGTGCCAGCAGTTCCCTTGAGGGCACCCAAGAGACCCAGTACTTC.

V is TRBV29-1 and J is TRBJ2-6; 9 bases fit TRBD1. This CDR3 region has 13 residues. The germline CDR1 and CDR2 sequences are SQVTM and ANQGSEA. Trimming took 6 bases from V and 9 from J; bases not matched to a gene: 6. DNA for the CDR3: TGCAGCGTGGGACAGGGAATAGGCAACGTCCTGACTTTC. It is translated as CSVGQGIGNVLTF.

The chain links TRBV11-2 to TRBJ2-2; D uncertain. V was pared by 2 bases and J by 7 bases, with 5 bases between. This CDR3 is built from 12 residues. Germline lookup yields CDR1 SGHAT and CDR2 FQNNGV. The CDR3 protein is CASSLLGGELFF. As DNA, the CDR3 is TGTGCCAGCAGCTTACTGGGCGGGGAGCTGTTTTTT.

The chain joins TRBV7-8 to TRBJ1-5, with no clear D. The CDR3 is 15 amino acids. Germline-derived CDR1 and CDR2 are SGHVS and FQNEAQ. Trimming removed 1 base from V and 7 bases from J, with 14 bases in between. CDR3 DNA: TGTGCCAGCAGCTTAGTACCAGGTTACGGACAGCCCCAGCATTTT. Residues: CASSLVPGYGQPQHF.

The J gene is TRBJ2-3, the V gene TRBV9; the D gene is possibly TRBD2 (7 bases). This CDR3 is 15 amino acids long. Germline CDR1 is SGDLS and CDR2 is YYNGEE. With 4 bases removed from V and 5 bases from J, the gap between germline ends came to 17 bases. As DNA, the CDR3 is TGTGCCAGCAGCCGCGGGGGCCAAGGGATAGATACGCAGTATTTT. It codes for CASSRGGQGIDTQYF. Filled out from reference TRBV9 and TRBJ2-3, the complete variable domain reads DSGVTQTPKHLITATGQRVTLRCSPRSGDLSVYWYQQSLDQGLQFLIQYYNGEERAKGNILERFSAQQFPDLHSELNLSSLELGDSALYFCASSRGGQGIDTQYFGPGTRLTVL.

This clonotype was seen a handful of times. The chain is built from TRBV4-1 and TRBJ2-5; the D gene is possibly TRBD1 (7 bases). The CDR3 runs to 15 residues. Trimming shortened V by 3 bases and J by 5 bases, and 16 bases separated the two germline ends. Germline assignment: CDR1 MGHRA and CDR2 YSYEKL. CDR3 loop: CASSHLTRGRETQYF. DNA of the CDR3: TGCGCCAGCAGCCATTTGACCAGGGGGAGGGAGACCCAGTACTTC.

The chain links TRBV20-1 to TRBJ1-1, with a possible D match to TRBD1 (5 bases). Germline V CDR1 and CDR2: DFQATT, SNEGSKA (reference sequence). This CDR3 has 14 residues. Trimming stripped 2 bases from V and 4 bases from J, with 14 bases between. The CDR3 is CSARRWGTGTEAFF. The CDR3 region has the DNA TGCAGTGCTAGAAGATGGGGCACGGGCACTGAAGCTTTCTTT.

This clonotype came up a few times. V usage is TRBV9 and J usage is TRBJ2-7, with a possible D match to TRBD2 (6 bases). This CDR3 contains 15 residues. CDR1 is SGDLS, CDR2 YYNGEE, per germline. V lost 0 bases, J lost 2 bases, and 12 bases lay in between. The CDR3, as DNA: TGTGCCAGCAGCGTAGGGCCAGGGAGGACCTACGAGCAGTACTTC. It yields the protein CASSVGPGRTYEQYF.

The chain employs TRBV5-1 and TRBJ2-2; D remains ambiguous. The germline V and J ends were trimmed by 0 bases and 7 bases, with 10 bases remaining between them. The CDR3 consists of 14 residues. Germline CDR1 reads SGHRS; CDR2 reads YFSETQ. The CDR3 sequence: CASSLGAAFGELFF. The CDR3 bases are TGCGCCAGCAGCTTGGGGGCAGCCTTCGGGGAGCTGTTTTTT. Based on the CDR3 plus reference TRBV5-1 and TRBJ2-2, the full variable domain is KAGVTQTPRYLIKTRGQQVTLSCSPISGHRSVSWYQQTPGQGLQFLFEYFSETQRNKGNFPGRFSGRQFSNSRSEMNVSTLELGDSALYLCASSLGAAFGELFFGEGSRLTVL.

This clonotype has only a few counts. The chain links TRBV6-1 to TRBJ2-5, with TRBD2 identical over 13 bases. Germline CDR1 reads MNHNS; CDR2 reads SASEGT. The junction had 5 bases not matched to a gene; V was cut back by 5 bases and J by 5 bases. This CDR3 contains 15 residues. CDR3 nucleotides: TGTGCCAGCAGTCCGACTAGCGGGGGGCGGGAGACCCAGTACTTC. This codes for CASSPTSGGRETQYF.

This clonotype appeared a few times. The J gene is TRBJ2-7, the V gene TRBV21-1; the table's TRBD2 call for D was not verified on the DNA. TRBV21-1 is a pseudogene segment. The CDR3 sequence is 16 residues long. The CDR3 bases are TGTGCCAGCAGCAAAGTTAGGGGACTTTCCTCCTACGAGCAGTACTTC. It is translated as CASSKVRGLSSYEQYF.

The chain joins TRBV9 to TRBJ2-1, with 11 bases lining up with TRBD2. Germline CDR1 and CDR2: SGDLS and YYNGEE. J was trimmed by 3 bases and V by 0 bases; bases with no gene match: 2. The CDR3 has 16 residues. CDR3 bases: TGTGCCAGCAGCGTAGGTGGGACTAGCGGCTACAATGAGCAGTTCTTC. Translating gives CASSVGGTSGYNEQFF.